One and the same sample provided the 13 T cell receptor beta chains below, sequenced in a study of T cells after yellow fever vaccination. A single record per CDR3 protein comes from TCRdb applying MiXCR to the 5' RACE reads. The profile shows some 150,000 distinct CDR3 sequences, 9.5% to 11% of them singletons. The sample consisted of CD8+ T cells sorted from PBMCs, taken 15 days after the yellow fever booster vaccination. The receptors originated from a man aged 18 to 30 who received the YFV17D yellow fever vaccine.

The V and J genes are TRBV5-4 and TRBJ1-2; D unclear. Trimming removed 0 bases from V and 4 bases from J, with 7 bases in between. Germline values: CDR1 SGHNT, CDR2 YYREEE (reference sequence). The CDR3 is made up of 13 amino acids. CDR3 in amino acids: CASSLGVSYGYTF. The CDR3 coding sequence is TGTGCCAGCAGCTTGGGCGTAAGCTATGGCTACACCTTC.

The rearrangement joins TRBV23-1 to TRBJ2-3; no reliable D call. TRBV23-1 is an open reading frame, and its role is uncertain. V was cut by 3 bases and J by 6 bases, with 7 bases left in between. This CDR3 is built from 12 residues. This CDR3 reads CASSQEGDTQYF. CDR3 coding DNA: TGCGCCAGCAGTCAGGAAGGGGATACGCAGTATTTT.

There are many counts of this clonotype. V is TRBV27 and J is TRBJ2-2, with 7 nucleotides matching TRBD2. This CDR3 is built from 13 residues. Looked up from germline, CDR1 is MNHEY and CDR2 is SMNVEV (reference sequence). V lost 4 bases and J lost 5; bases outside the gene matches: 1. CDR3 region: CASSSGGTGELFF. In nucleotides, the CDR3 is TGTGCCAGCAGTTCGGGGGGAACCGGGGAGCTGTTTTTT.

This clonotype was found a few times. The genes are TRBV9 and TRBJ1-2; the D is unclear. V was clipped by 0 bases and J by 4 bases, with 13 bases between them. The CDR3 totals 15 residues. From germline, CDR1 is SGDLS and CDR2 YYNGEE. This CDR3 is CASSVGLGTGYGYTF. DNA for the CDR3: TGTGCCAGCAGCGTAGGACTGGGTACCGGCTATGGCTACACCTTC.

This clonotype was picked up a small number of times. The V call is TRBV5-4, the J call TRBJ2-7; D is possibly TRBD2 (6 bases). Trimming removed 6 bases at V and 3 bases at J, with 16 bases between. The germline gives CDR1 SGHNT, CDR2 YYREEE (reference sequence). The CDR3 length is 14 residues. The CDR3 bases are TGTGCCAGCACCAAAAGGCCCGGGGGCTACGAGCAGTACGTC. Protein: CASTKRPGGYEQYV.

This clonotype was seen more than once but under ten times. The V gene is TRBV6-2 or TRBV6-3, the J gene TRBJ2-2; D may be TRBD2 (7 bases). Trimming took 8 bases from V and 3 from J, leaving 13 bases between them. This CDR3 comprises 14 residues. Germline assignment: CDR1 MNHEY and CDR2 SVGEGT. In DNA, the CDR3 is TGTGCCAGCTTCCGGGGGGCATACACCGGGGAGCTGTTTTTT. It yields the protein CASFRGAYTGELFF.

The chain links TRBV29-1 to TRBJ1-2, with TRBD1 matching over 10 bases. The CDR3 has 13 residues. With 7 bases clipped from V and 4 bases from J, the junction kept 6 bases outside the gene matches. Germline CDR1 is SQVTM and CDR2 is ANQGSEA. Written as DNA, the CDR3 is TGCAGCGCACCCGGACAGGGGGGCTATGGCTACACCTTC. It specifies CSAPGQGGYGYTF.

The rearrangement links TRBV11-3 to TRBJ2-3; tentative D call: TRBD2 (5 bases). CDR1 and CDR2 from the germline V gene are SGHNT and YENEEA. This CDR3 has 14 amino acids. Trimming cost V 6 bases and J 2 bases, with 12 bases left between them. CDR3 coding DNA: TGTGCCAGCAGTAGAGGGCACCTCACAGATACGCAGTATTTT. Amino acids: CASSRGHLTDTQYF.

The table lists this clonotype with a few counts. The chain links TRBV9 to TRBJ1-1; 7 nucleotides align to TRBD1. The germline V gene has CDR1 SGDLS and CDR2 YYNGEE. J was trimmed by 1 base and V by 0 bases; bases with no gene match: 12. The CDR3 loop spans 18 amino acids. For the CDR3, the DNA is TGTGCCAGCAGCGTAGGTCGGGGAGGGGGCGAAAAGAACACTGAAGCTTTCTTT. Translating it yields CASSVGRGGGEKNTEAFF.

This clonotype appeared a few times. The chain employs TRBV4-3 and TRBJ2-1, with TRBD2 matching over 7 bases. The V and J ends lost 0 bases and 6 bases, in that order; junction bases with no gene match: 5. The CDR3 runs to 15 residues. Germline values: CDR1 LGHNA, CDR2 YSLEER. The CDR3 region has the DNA TGCGCCAGCAGCCAAGATTTAACGGGGGGCAATGAGCAGTTCTTC. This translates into CASSQDLTGGNEQFF.

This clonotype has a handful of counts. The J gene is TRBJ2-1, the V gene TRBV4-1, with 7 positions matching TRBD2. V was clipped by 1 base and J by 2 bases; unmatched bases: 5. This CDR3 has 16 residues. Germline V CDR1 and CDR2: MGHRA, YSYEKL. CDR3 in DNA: TGCGCCAGCAGCCAAGGCCGGGGGGTCCCCTACAATGAGCAGTTCTTC. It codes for CASSQGRGVPYNEQFF.

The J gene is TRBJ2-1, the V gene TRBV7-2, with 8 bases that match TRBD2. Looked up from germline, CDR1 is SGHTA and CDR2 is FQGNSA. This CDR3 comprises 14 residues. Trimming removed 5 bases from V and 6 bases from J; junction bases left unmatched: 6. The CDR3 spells CASSPPGGANEQFF. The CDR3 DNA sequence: TGTGCCAGCAGCCCCCCGGGGGGGGCCAATGAGCAGTTCTTC. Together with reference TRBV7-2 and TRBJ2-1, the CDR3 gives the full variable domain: GAGVSQSPSNKVTEKGKDVELRCDPISGHTALYWYRQSLGQGLEFLIYFQGNSAPDKSGLPSDRFSAERTGGSVSTLTIQRTQQEDSAVYLCASSPPGGANEQFFGPGTRLTVL.

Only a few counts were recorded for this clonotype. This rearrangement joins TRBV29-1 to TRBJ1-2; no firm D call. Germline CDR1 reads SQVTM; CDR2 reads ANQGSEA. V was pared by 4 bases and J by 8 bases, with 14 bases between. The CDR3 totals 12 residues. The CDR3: CSVVHGVSGYTF. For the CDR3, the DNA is TGCAGCGTTGTCCACGGGGTGAGCGGCTACACCTTC. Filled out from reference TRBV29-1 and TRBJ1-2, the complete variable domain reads SAVISQKPSRDICQRGTSLTIQCQVDSQVTMMFWYRQQPGQSLTLIATANQGSEATYESGFVIDKFPISRPNLTFSTLTVSNMSPEDSSIYLCSVVHGVSGYTFGSGTRLTVV.